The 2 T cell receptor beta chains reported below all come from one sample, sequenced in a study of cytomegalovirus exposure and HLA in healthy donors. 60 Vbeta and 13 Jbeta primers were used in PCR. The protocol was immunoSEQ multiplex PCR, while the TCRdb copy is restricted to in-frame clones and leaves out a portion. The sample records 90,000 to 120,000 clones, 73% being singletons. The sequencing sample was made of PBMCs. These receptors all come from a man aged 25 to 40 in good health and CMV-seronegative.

The CDR3 sequence: CASSLSSATYEQYF. CDR3 coding DNA: TGTGCCAGCAGCTTATCTAGTGCTACCTACGAGCAGTACTTC. The gene calls are TRBV7-2 and TRBJ2-7; D is undetermined. The ends were cut back, 2 bases at V and 2 bases at J, with 10 bases in the middle. The V gene's germline CDR1 is SGHTA and CDR2 FQGNSA. The CDR3 loop spans 14 amino acids.

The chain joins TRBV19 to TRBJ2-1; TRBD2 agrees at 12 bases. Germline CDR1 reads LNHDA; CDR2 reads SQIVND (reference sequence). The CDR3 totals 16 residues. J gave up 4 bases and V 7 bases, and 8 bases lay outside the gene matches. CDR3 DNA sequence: TGTGCCAGTACGATCGGACTAGCGGGGAAGTACAATGAGCAGTTCTTC. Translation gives CASTIGLAGKYNEQFF.